This T cell receptor (beta chain) was sequenced for a study of read filtering for tumor transcriptome and immune sequencing. On the study more broadly: Among patients, 17 to 20 were male and more than 12 female, aged about 45 to 85 (mean roughly 64). Per sample, TCR-region reads ranged about 4.05 to 10.27 million by IR-seq, roughly 85 to 1273 by RNA-seq. Findings and caveats of the study: This fraction held mixed bone marrow immune cells after CD138-negative sorting.

Molecular barcoded adaptors covering alpha/delta and beta/gamma chains were used on approximately 400 ng RNA. Each CDR3 protein gets one entry after TCRdb re-called the reads with MiXCR. Of over 50,000 distinct CDR3 sequences listed, about 21% are singletons. This clonotype was observed many times. Its antigen remains unidentified. The source material was a population of CD138-negative cells sorted from bone marrow. The receptor was isolated from a donor older than 35 with multiple myeloma.

The CDR3 DNA reads as TGCAGTGCTAGAGATGGGCGAGGAACGGGGACACCGGGGGAGCTGTTTTTT. Its translation: CSARDGRGTGTPGELFF. The chain carries TRBV20-1 and TRBJ2-2, with a weak D call TRBD1 (6 bases). The length of the CDR3 is 17 residues. From germline, CDR1 is DFQATT and CDR2 SNEGSKA (reference sequence). V lost 0 bases, J lost 8 bases, and 22 bases lay in between.